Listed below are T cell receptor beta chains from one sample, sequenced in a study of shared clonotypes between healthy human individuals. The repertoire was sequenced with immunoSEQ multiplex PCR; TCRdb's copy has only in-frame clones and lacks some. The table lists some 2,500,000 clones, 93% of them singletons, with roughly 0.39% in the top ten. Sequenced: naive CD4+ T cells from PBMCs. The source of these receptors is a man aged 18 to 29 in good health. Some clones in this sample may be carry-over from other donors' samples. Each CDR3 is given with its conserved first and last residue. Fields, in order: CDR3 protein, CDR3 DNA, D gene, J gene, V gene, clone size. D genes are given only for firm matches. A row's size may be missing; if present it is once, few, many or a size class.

CDR3aa: CAIGLSYNEQFF; CDR3nt: TGTGCCATTGGACTGTCCTACAATGAGCAGTTCTTC; d_gene: -; j_gene: TRBJ2-1; v_gene: TRBV7-2; abundance: -
CDR3aa: CASSPVGGPQLSTEAFF; CDR3nt: TGTGCCAGCAGCCCCGTGGGAGGGCCGCAGTTATCCACTGAAGCTTTCTTT; d_gene: -; j_gene: TRBJ1-1; v_gene: TRBV7-3; abundance: -
CDR3aa: CASSLMAATNEKLFF; CDR3nt: TGTGCCAGCAGCTTAATGGCAGCAACTAATGAAAAACTGTTTTTT; d_gene: -; j_gene: TRBJ1-4; v_gene: TRBV7-2; abundance: -
CDR3aa: CASSLGRGGTEAFF; CDR3nt: TGTGCCAGCAGCTTAGGGCGGGGGGGGACCGAAGCTTTCTTT; d_gene: -; j_gene: TRBJ1-1; v_gene: TRBV7-9; abundance: -
CDR3aa: CASSQDRLAGYNEQFF; CDR3nt: TGTGCCAGCAGCCAAGATCGACTAGCGGGGTACAATGAGCAGTTCTTC; d_gene: TRBD2; j_gene: TRBJ2-1; v_gene: TRBV14; abundance: -
CDR3aa: CASSPGTRSSYEQYF; CDR3nt: TGCGCCAGCAGCCCAGGGACCCGGAGCTCCTACGAGCAGTACTTC; d_gene: -; j_gene: TRBJ2-7; v_gene: TRBV5-1; abundance: -
CDR3aa: CASSLGGTKNIQYF; CDR3nt: TGTGCCAGCAGCTTAGGCGGGACCAAAAACATTCAGTACTTC; d_gene: -; j_gene: TRBJ2-4; v_gene: TRBV11-3; abundance: -
CDR3aa: CASSGLAGVGGQETQYF; CDR3nt: TGTGCCAGTAGCGGACTAGCGGGAGTGGGGGGGCAAGAGACCCAGTACTTC; d_gene: TRBD2; j_gene: TRBJ2-5; v_gene: TRBV19; abundance: -
CDR3aa: CASSPPAVNTEAFF; CDR3nt: TGTGCCAGCTCACCACCCGCAGTGAACACTGAAGCTTTCTTT; d_gene: -; j_gene: TRBJ1-1; v_gene: TRBV5-4; abundance: -
CDR3aa: CASSRRGEQYF; CDR3nt: TGTGCCAGCTCCCGTCGGGGCGAGCAGTACTTC; d_gene: -; j_gene: TRBJ2-7; v_gene: TRBV21-1; abundance: -
CDR3aa: CASSEAGGLYEQYF; CDR3nt: TGTGCCAGCAGTGAAGCGGGGGGTCTCTACGAGCAGTACTTC; d_gene: -; j_gene: TRBJ2-7; v_gene: TRBV2; abundance: -
CDR3aa: CASSITWRGAKGNTEAFF; CDR3nt: TGTGCCAGTAGTATAACGTGGAGAGGGGCCAAAGGGAACACTGAAGCTTTCTTT; d_gene: -; j_gene: TRBJ1-1; v_gene: TRBV19; abundance: few
CDR3aa: CASSQGWGRGYEQYF; CDR3nt: TGCGCCAGCAGCCAAGGGTGGGGCAGGGGCTACGAGCAGTACTTC; d_gene: -; j_gene: TRBJ2-7; v_gene: TRBV4-1; abundance: -
CDR3aa: CASSLSTLPTGGEVKLFF; CDR3nt: TGTGCCAGCAGTTTATCGACCCTCCCGACAGGGGGGGAGGTAAAACTGTTTTTT; d_gene: TRBD1; j_gene: TRBJ1-4; v_gene: TRBV27; abundance: -
CDR3aa: CASSRTGLEQYF; CDR3nt: TGTGCCAGCAGCAGGACAGGGCTCGAGCAGTACTTC; d_gene: TRBD1; j_gene: TRBJ2-7; v_gene: TRBV7-2; abundance: once
CDR3aa: CASGGGLEQFF; CDR3nt: TGTGCCAGTGGGGGGGGTTTGGAGCAGTTCTTC; d_gene: TRBD2; j_gene: TRBJ2-1; v_gene: TRBV10-3; abundance: -
CDR3aa: CASSFTGGNTEAFF; CDR3nt: TGTGCCAGCAGCTTCACAGGGGGGAACACTGAAGCTTTCTTT; d_gene: TRBD1; j_gene: TRBJ1-1; v_gene: TRBV7-3; abundance: -
CDR3aa: CASSSGTSGRTGELFF; CDR3nt: TGTGCCAGCAGCTCCGGGACTAGCGGGAGAACCGGGGAGCTGTTTTTT; d_gene: TRBD2; j_gene: TRBJ2-2; v_gene: TRBV25-1; abundance: -
CDR3aa: CASSLATGGGNTIYF; CDR3nt: TGTGCCAGCAGCTTAGCGACGGGGGGTGGAAACACCATATATTTT; d_gene: -; j_gene: TRBJ1-3; v_gene: TRBV7-2; abundance: -
CDR3aa: CASSERQGMQETQYF; CDR3nt: TGTGCCAGCTCCGAAAGACAGGGGATGCAAGAGACCCAGTACTTC; d_gene: TRBD1; j_gene: TRBJ2-5; v_gene: TRBV19; abundance: -
CDR3aa: CASETSGGPYNEQFF; CDR3nt: TGTGCCAGCGAAACTAGCGGGGGTCCCTACAATGAGCAGTTCTTC; d_gene: TRBD2; j_gene: TRBJ2-1; v_gene: TRBV28; abundance: -
CDR3aa: CASSQAGERGGTQYF; CDR3nt: TGCGCCAGCAGCCAAGCGGGTGAGAGAGGGGGGACCCAGTACTTC; d_gene: -; j_gene: TRBJ2-5; v_gene: TRBV4-1; abundance: -
CDR3aa: CASTQDSVTQYF; CDR3nt: TGTGCCAGCACCCAGGACTCGGTGACCCAGTACTTC; d_gene: -; j_gene: TRBJ2-5; v_gene: TRBV28; abundance: -
CDR3aa: CASSFLTGTSYEQYF; CDR3nt: TGTGCCAGCAGCTTCCTCACGGGGACTTCCTACGAGCAGTACTTC; d_gene: -; j_gene: TRBJ2-7; v_gene: TRBV7-3; abundance: -
CDR3aa: CASSLGASGSPYNEQFF; CDR3nt: TGTGCCAGCAGCCTTGGGGCTAGCGGGAGTCCCTACAATGAGCAGTTCTTC; d_gene: TRBD2; j_gene: TRBJ2-1; v_gene: TRBV7-3; abundance: -
CDR3aa: CASRLQATPSNTEAFF; CDR3nt: TGTGCCAGCAGATTACAGGCAACCCCCTCGAACACTGAAGCTTTCTTT; d_gene: -; j_gene: TRBJ1-1; v_gene: TRBV6-4; abundance: -
CDR3aa: CASSLLDPHYEQYF; CDR3nt: TGTGCCAGCAGCTTGCTGGACCCCCACTACGAGCAGTACTTC; d_gene: -; j_gene: TRBJ2-7; v_gene: TRBV7-2; abundance: -
CDR3aa: CASSGIGSYNEQFF; CDR3nt: TGTGCCAGTAGCGGGATAGGTTCCTACAATGAGCAGTTCTTC; d_gene: TRBD2; j_gene: TRBJ2-1; v_gene: TRBV11-3; abundance: -
CDR3aa: CASSLEGGTTYNEQFF; CDR3nt: TGCGCCAGCAGCTTGGAGGGGGGGACCACCTACAATGAGCAGTTCTTC; d_gene: -; j_gene: TRBJ2-1; v_gene: TRBV5-1; abundance: -
CDR3aa: CASNARQPNQPQHF; CDR3nt: TGTGCCAGCAATGCGAGGCAACCAAATCAGCCCCAGCATTTT; d_gene: -; j_gene: TRBJ1-5; v_gene: TRBV28; abundance: -
CDR3aa: CASSLGGATNYGYTF; CDR3nt: TGTGCCAGCAGTTTAGGGGGGGCGACTAACTATGGCTACACCTTC; d_gene: -; j_gene: TRBJ1-2; v_gene: TRBV28; abundance: -
CDR3aa: CASSLGGNEKLFF; CDR3nt: TGCGCCAGCAGCTTGGGAGGAAATGAAAAACTGTTTTTT; d_gene: -; j_gene: TRBJ1-4; v_gene: TRBV5-1; abundance: -
CDR3aa: CASTSLWRDKTDTQYF; CDR3nt: TGTGCCAGCACCTCCTTGTGGCGGGATAAGACAGATACGCAGTATTTT; d_gene: -; j_gene: TRBJ2-3; v_gene: TRBV2; abundance: -
CDR3aa: CASSVRGLAASSGANVLTF; CDR3nt: TGTGCCAGCAGCGTACGGGGACTAGCGGCCAGCTCTGGGGCCAACGTCCTGACTTTC; d_gene: TRBD2; j_gene: TRBJ2-6; v_gene: TRBV9; abundance: -
CDR3aa: CASSFSRAGPLAYF; CDR3nt: TGTGCCAGCAGTTTTAGTCGAGCGGGACCACTTGCGTACTTC; d_gene: TRBD2; j_gene: TRBJ2-7; v_gene: TRBV28; abundance: -
CDR3aa: CASSLATSGRAGYNEQFF; CDR3nt: TGCGCCAGCAGCTTGGCAACTAGCGGGAGGGCCGGCTACAATGAGCAGTTCTTC; d_gene: TRBD2; j_gene: TRBJ2-1; v_gene: TRBV5-1; abundance: -
CDR3aa: CASSDSSNQPQHF; CDR3nt: TGTGCCAGCAGTGACAGTAGCAATCAGCCCCAGCATTTT; d_gene: -; j_gene: TRBJ1-5; v_gene: TRBV6-6; abundance: -
CDR3aa: CASRGGLGETQYF; CDR3nt: TGTGCCAGCCGTGGCGGTTTAGGGGAGACCCAGTACTTC; d_gene: -; j_gene: TRBJ2-5; v_gene: TRBV6-5; abundance: -
CDR3aa: CASSLDRVSTEAFF; CDR3nt: TGTGCCAGCTCACTGGACAGGGTCAGCACTGAAGCTTTCTTT; d_gene: TRBD1; j_gene: TRBJ1-1; v_gene: TRBV18; abundance: -
CDR3aa: CASSLSLAGGQETQYF; CDR3nt: TGCGCCAGCAGCTTGTCATTGGCCGGGGGCCAAGAGACCCAGTACTTC; d_gene: -; j_gene: TRBJ2-5; v_gene: TRBV5-1; abundance: -
CDR3aa: CASSIDRDYSNQPQHF; CDR3nt: TGTGCCAGTAGTATAGACCGGGACTATAGCAATCAGCCCCAGCATTTT; d_gene: -; j_gene: TRBJ1-5; v_gene: TRBV19; abundance: -
CDR3aa: CASSLPTVNYGYTF; CDR3nt: TGTGCCAGCAGTTTACCGACGGTTAACTATGGCTACACCTTC; d_gene: -; j_gene: TRBJ1-2; v_gene: TRBV28; abundance: -
CDR3aa: CASSLYGTSLQETQYF; CDR3nt: TGTGCCAGCAGTTTATATGGGACAAGCCTACAAGAGACCCAGTACTTC; d_gene: -; j_gene: TRBJ2-5; v_gene: TRBV28; abundance: -
CDR3aa: CASSLEPWSGNTIYF; CDR3nt: TGTGCCAGCAGCTTAGAGCCGTGGTCTGGAAACACCATATATTTT; d_gene: -; j_gene: TRBJ1-3; v_gene: TRBV11-2; abundance: -
CDR3aa: CASSSDGSYGYTF; CDR3nt: TGCGCCAGCAGCTCGGACGGCTCCTATGGCTACACCTTC; d_gene: -; j_gene: TRBJ1-2; v_gene: TRBV5-1; abundance: few
CDR3aa: CASSLVVRETQYF; CDR3nt: TGCGCCAGCAGCTTGGTGGTCCGAGAGACCCAGTACTTC; d_gene: -; j_gene: TRBJ2-5; v_gene: TRBV4-1; abundance: -
CDR3aa: CASSQGHPRGNTIYF; CDR3nt: TGTGCCAGCAGCCAGGGCCATCCGAGGGGAAACACCATATATTTT; d_gene: -; j_gene: TRBJ1-3; v_gene: TRBV9; abundance: -
CDR3aa: CASRSTGTTNEKLFF; CDR3nt: TGTGCCAGTAGATCCACGGGGACAACTAATGAAAAACTGTTTTTT; d_gene: -; j_gene: TRBJ1-4; v_gene: TRBV19; abundance: -
CDR3aa: CASSRWQGNLSGYTF; CDR3nt: TGTGCCAGCAGTAGATGGCAGGGGAACCTATCTGGCTACACCTTC; d_gene: -; j_gene: TRBJ1-2; v_gene: TRBV27; abundance: -
CDR3aa: CASSDSTSGYNEQFF; CDR3nt: TGTGCCAGCAGTGACTCGACTAGCGGCTACAATGAGCAGTTCTTC; d_gene: TRBD2; j_gene: TRBJ2-1; v_gene: TRBV6-4; abundance: -
CDR3aa: CASSLGTSGRETQYF; CDR3nt: TGTGCCAGCAGCCTAGGGACTAGCGGGAGGGAGACCCAGTACTTC; d_gene: TRBD2; j_gene: TRBJ2-5; v_gene: TRBV7-3; abundance: -
CDR3aa: CASSLMGGGNTEAFF; CDR3nt: TGTGCCAGCAGCTTAATGGGGGGAGGGAACACTGAAGCTTTCTTT; d_gene: -; j_gene: TRBJ1-1; v_gene: TRBV7-3; abundance: once